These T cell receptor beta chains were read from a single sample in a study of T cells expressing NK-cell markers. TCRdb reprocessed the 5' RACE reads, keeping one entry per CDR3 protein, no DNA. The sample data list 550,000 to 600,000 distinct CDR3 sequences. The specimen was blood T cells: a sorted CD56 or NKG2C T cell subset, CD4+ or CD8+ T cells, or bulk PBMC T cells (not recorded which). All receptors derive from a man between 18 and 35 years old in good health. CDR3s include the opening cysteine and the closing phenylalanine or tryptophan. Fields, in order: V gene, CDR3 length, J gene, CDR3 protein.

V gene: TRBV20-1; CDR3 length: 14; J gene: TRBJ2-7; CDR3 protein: CSARVQDPPYEQYF
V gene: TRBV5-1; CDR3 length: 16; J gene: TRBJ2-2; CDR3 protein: CASSRDRLWDTGELFF
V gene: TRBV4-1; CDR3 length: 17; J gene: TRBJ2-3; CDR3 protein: CASSQEGISPGGATQYF
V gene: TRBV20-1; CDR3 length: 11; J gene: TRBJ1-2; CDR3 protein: CSTLWGDGYTF
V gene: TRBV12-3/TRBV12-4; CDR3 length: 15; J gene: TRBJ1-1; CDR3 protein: CASSTGQGRWTEAFF
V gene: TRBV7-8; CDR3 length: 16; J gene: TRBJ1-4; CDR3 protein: CASSLGRTGTNEKLFF
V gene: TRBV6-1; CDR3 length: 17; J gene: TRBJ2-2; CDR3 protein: CASRTSGSPSYTGELFF
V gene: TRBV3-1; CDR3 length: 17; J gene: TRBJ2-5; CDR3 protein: CASSQDLRGRSEETQYF
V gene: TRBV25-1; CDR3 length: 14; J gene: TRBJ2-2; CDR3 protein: CASCRAGDTGELFF
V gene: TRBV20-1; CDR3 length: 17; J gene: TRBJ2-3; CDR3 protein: CSARDGGAAGSTDTQYF
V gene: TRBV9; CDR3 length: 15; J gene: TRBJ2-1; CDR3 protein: CASSVSGQTYNEQFF
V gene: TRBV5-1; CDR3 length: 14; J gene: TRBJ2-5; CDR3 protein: CASSLVKHKETQYF
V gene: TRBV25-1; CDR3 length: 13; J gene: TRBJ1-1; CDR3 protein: CASTGDWNTEAFF
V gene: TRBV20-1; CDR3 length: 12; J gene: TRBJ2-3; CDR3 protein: CSAGTKGDTQYF
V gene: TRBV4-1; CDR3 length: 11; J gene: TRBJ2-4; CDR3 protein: CASTGGDIQYF
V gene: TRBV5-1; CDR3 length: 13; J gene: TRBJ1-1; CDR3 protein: CASSGQTNTEAFF